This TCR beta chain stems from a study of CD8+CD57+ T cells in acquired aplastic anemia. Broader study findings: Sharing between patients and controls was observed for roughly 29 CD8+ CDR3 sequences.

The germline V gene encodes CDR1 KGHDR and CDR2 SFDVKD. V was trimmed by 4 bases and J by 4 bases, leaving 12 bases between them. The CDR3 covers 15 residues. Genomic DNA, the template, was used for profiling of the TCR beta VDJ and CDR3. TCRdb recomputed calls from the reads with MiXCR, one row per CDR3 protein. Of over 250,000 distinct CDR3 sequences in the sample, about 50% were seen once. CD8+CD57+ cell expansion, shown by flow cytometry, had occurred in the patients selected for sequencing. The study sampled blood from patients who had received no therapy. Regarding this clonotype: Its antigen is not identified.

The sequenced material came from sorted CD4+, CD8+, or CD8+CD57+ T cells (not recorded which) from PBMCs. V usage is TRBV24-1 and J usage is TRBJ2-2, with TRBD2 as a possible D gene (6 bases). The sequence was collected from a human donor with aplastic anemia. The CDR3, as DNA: TGTGCCACCAGTGAACGGGGGTCGGGCACCGGGGAGCTGTTTTTT. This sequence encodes CATSERGSGTGELFF.